The entry that follows covers one T cell receptor (beta chain) sequence. CDR3 length: 15 residues. The V gene's germline CDR1 is MDHEN and CDR2 SYDVKM. J gave up 1 base and V 5 bases, and 6 bases lay outside the gene matches. The assay was immunoSEQ multiplex PCR, and TCRdb's table has in-frame clones only and misses some. Counted here are about 260,000 clones, about 86% occurring once; the ten biggest clones make up under 4.5%. Participants were aged roughly 18 to 89 years, lived in under 25 US areas, and enrolled virtually. The record originates from a study of blood T cell repertoires in COVID-19. Study summary: The United States, Italy and Spain supplied acute and convalescent COVID-19 samples.

The specimen sequenced was PBMCs or T cells enriched from blood (not recorded which). The origin of this receptor is a man between 25 and 39 years old with acute COVID-19. V usage is TRBV28 and J usage is TRBJ2-3; 7 bases are shared with TRBD1. DNA for the CDR3: TGTGCCAGCAGTGGCGCCGGGACAGGCACAGATACGCAGTATTTT. Translated: CASSGAGTGTDTQYF.